A selection of T cell receptor beta chains follows, all from one sample in a study of shared clonotypes between healthy human individuals. TCRdb's copy holds only in-frame clones and misses some; the assay was immunoSEQ multiplex PCR. The sample has about 1.5 million clones, approximately 98% seen once. The specimen sequenced was naive CD4+ T cells sorted from blood. These receptors came from a man aged 30 to 39 in good health. Both conserved end residues are part of each CDR3. The D gene is left open where the match is weak.

cdr3_length: 16; v_call: TRBV5-4; d_call: TRBD2; j_call: TRBJ2-1; cdr3_aa: CASSPFTSGSSNEQFF
cdr3_length: 13; v_call: TRBV28; d_call: -; j_call: TRBJ2-5; cdr3_aa: CASSMGSGGAQYF
cdr3_length: 14; v_call: TRBV18; d_call: -; j_call: TRBJ1-1; cdr3_aa: CASSRKQTNTEAFF
cdr3_length: 16; v_call: TRBV7-9; d_call: TRBD1; j_call: TRBJ1-1; cdr3_aa: CASSTGQGYRNTEAFF
cdr3_length: 15; v_call: TRBV5-1; d_call: -; j_call: TRBJ2-3; cdr3_aa: CASSPGLESTDTQYF
cdr3_length: 13; v_call: TRBV10-2; d_call: -; j_call: TRBJ1-4; cdr3_aa: CASCPGWGEKLFF
cdr3_length: 14; v_call: TRBV5-4; d_call: -; j_call: TRBJ2-7; cdr3_aa: CASSLEPARYEQYF
cdr3_length: 14; v_call: TRBV5-1; d_call: -; j_call: TRBJ2-7; cdr3_aa: CASSLAGDPYEQYF
cdr3_length: 18; v_call: TRBV5-6; d_call: -; j_call: TRBJ2-2; cdr3_aa: CASSSPFRRGSNTGELFF
cdr3_length: 17; v_call: TRBV5-1; d_call: -; j_call: TRBJ1-3; cdr3_aa: CASSSGLNRNSGNTIYF
cdr3_length: 17; v_call: TRBV18; d_call: TRBD1; j_call: TRBJ2-4; cdr3_aa: CASSPLGTGGAKNIQYF
cdr3_length: 13; v_call: TRBV11-3; d_call: -; j_call: TRBJ2-2; cdr3_aa: CASSKGGTGELFF
cdr3_length: 15; v_call: TRBV19; d_call: TRBD1; j_call: TRBJ2-7; cdr3_aa: CASSTGTGLPYEQYF
cdr3_length: 14; v_call: TRBV11-2; d_call: -; j_call: TRBJ1-1; cdr3_aa: CASSLDPKNTEAFF
cdr3_length: 13; v_call: TRBV5-5; d_call: -; j_call: TRBJ2-1; cdr3_aa: CASTPRGYNEQFF
cdr3_length: 15; v_call: TRBV7-3; d_call: -; j_call: TRBJ2-3; cdr3_aa: CASSGGSGYTDTQYF
cdr3_length: 18; v_call: TRBV19; d_call: -; j_call: TRBJ2-6; cdr3_aa: CASTPRGPRVPGANVLTF
cdr3_length: 14; v_call: TRBV4-3; d_call: -; j_call: TRBJ2-6; cdr3_aa: CASSPESGANVLTF
cdr3_length: 19; v_call: TRBV18; d_call: TRBD2; j_call: TRBJ2-3; cdr3_aa: CASSPFPDSGISSTDTQYF
cdr3_length: 15; v_call: TRBV9; d_call: -; j_call: TRBJ2-3; cdr3_aa: CASSVDPVGTDTQYF
cdr3_length: 13; v_call: TRBV5-1; d_call: -; j_call: TRBJ2-2; cdr3_aa: CASKRGNTGELFF
cdr3_length: 13; v_call: TRBV27; d_call: -; j_call: TRBJ2-7; cdr3_aa: CASTNTGRFEQYF
cdr3_length: 15; v_call: TRBV19; d_call: -; j_call: TRBJ1-5; cdr3_aa: CASSPRTSPGQPQHF
cdr3_length: 15; v_call: TRBV18; d_call: TRBD1; j_call: TRBJ1-4; cdr3_aa: CASSPMGQDNEKLFF
cdr3_length: 13; v_call: TRBV7-9; d_call: -; j_call: TRBJ1-4; cdr3_aa: CASSLTAPEKLFF
cdr3_length: 15; v_call: TRBV10-3; d_call: -; j_call: TRBJ1-2; cdr3_aa: CAISESGGGNYGYTF
cdr3_length: 14; v_call: TRBV5-3; d_call: -; j_call: TRBJ2-7; cdr3_aa: CARSKDRGRYEQYF
cdr3_length: 13; v_call: TRBV9; d_call: -; j_call: TRBJ1-1; cdr3_aa: CASSPGMNTEAFF
cdr3_length: 15; v_call: TRBV5-4; d_call: -; j_call: TRBJ2-3; cdr3_aa: CASSLSLAGTDTQYF
cdr3_length: 18; v_call: TRBV7-8; d_call: TRBD1; j_call: TRBJ2-7; cdr3_aa: CASSLVGQGADKSYEQYF
cdr3_length: 15; v_call: TRBV7-2; d_call: TRBD2; j_call: TRBJ2-7; cdr3_aa: CASSLVARPGGEQYF
cdr3_length: 14; v_call: TRBV28; d_call: -; j_call: TRBJ1-5; cdr3_aa: CASSRDNSNQPQHF
cdr3_length: 17; v_call: TRBV4-1; d_call: -; j_call: TRBJ1-5; cdr3_aa: CASSQQPPTGLGQPQHF
cdr3_length: 13; v_call: TRBV7-7; d_call: -; j_call: TRBJ2-5; cdr3_aa: CASSLSGRETQYF
cdr3_length: 15; v_call: TRBV5-1; d_call: TRBD2; j_call: TRBJ2-7; cdr3_aa: CASSPRPSGDYEQYF
cdr3_length: 14; v_call: TRBV18; d_call: -; j_call: TRBJ1-2; cdr3_aa: CASSPQAGASGYTF
cdr3_length: 14; v_call: TRBV27; d_call: TRBD1; j_call: TRBJ1-2; cdr3_aa: CASSSTGFPGGYTF
cdr3_length: 15; v_call: TRBV19; d_call: -; j_call: TRBJ1-3; cdr3_aa: CASSSFRDSGNTIYF
cdr3_length: 14; v_call: TRBV4-2; d_call: TRBD1; j_call: TRBJ1-2; cdr3_aa: CASSRRDRSYGYTF
cdr3_length: 14; v_call: TRBV5-5; d_call: -; j_call: TRBJ1-2; cdr3_aa: CASSSDPGLLGYTF
cdr3_length: 15; v_call: TRBV25-1; d_call: -; j_call: TRBJ2-7; cdr3_aa: CASSDNGGSNGEQYF
cdr3_length: 15; v_call: TRBV6-5; d_call: -; j_call: TRBJ2-3; cdr3_aa: CASSYLGRGTNTQYF
cdr3_length: 14; v_call: TRBV18; d_call: TRBD2; j_call: TRBJ2-2; cdr3_aa: CASSSLADTGELFF
cdr3_length: 18; v_call: TRBV5-1; d_call: TRBD1; j_call: TRBJ1-1; cdr3_aa: CASSLPQGTAPMNTEAFF
cdr3_length: 14; v_call: TRBV7-9; d_call: TRBD2; j_call: TRBJ2-5; cdr3_aa: CASSGLADTETQYF
cdr3_length: 18; v_call: TRBV5-1; d_call: TRBD2; j_call: TRBJ2-3; cdr3_aa: CASSLEGRSGSFTDTQYF
cdr3_length: 14; v_call: TRBV7-8; d_call: -; j_call: TRBJ2-7; cdr3_aa: CASSLASRPSEQYF
cdr3_length: 18; v_call: TRBV5-1; d_call: TRBD1; j_call: TRBJ1-5; cdr3_aa: CASSSGPGQGQSNQPQHF
cdr3_length: 17; v_call: TRBV11-2; d_call: -; j_call: TRBJ2-7; cdr3_aa: CASSLLISGAFSYEQYF
cdr3_length: 13; v_call: TRBV28; d_call: -; j_call: TRBJ1-2; cdr3_aa: CASSKDGNYGYTF